This entry describes one T cell receptor beta chain. PCR primers comprised 60 Vbeta and 13 Jbeta primers. Libraries were prepared by immunoSEQ multiplex PCR; TCRdb keeps only in-frame clonotypes and omits some of them. The sample gives 100,000 to 150,000 clones, roughly four fifths of which show up once; 5.5% to 6% is in the top ten. These data originate in a study of cytomegalovirus exposure and HLA in healthy donors. Study background: Findings of an earlier analysis included over 95 million unique TCR beta sequences from 180 million or so T cells.

The CDR3 runs 14 residues. Trimming stripped 3 bases from V and 0 bases from J, with 9 bases between. The germline V gene encodes CDR1 MNHEY and CDR2 SMNVEV (reference sequence). The V gene is TRBV27, the J gene TRBJ2-7, with D hard to call. This TCR was recovered from a woman aged 40 to 50 in good health and CMV-seropositive. Sequencing was performed on PBMCs. CDR3 protein: CASSFSRYSYEQYF. CDR3 DNA: TGTGCCAGCAGTTTCTCCAGGTACTCCTACGAGCAGTACTTC.